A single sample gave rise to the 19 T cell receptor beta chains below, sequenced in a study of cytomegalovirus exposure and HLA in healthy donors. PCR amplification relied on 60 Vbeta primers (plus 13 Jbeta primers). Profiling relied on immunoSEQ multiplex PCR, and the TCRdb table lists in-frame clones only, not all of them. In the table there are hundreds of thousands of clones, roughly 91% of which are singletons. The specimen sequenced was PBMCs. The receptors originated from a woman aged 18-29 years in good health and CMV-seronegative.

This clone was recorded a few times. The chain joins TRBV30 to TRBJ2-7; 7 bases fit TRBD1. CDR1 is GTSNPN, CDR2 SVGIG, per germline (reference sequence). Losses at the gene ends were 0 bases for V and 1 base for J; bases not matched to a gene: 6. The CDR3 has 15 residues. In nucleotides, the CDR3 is TGTGCCTGGAGTGTACAAGCGACAGGGTCCTACGAGCAGTACTTC. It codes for CAWSVQATGSYEQYF.

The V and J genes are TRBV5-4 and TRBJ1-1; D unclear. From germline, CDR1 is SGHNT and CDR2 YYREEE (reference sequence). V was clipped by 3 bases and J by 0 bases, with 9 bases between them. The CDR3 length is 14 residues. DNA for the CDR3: TGTGCCAGCAGCTCCTACCTCCTGAACACTGAAGCTTTCTTT. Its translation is CASSSYLLNTEAFF.

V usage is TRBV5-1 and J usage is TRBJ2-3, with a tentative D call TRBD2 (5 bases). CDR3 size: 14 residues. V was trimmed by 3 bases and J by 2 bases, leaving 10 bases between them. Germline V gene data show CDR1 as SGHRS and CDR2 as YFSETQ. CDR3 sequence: CASSYRRPTDTQYF. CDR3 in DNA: TGCGCCAGCAGCTACCGGAGGCCCACAGATACGCAGTATTTT.

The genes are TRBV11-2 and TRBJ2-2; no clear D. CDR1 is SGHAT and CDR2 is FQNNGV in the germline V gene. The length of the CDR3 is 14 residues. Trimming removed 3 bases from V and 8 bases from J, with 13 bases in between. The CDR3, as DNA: TGTGCCAGCAGCTTCTTCCCAGGCGTGGGGGAGCTGTTTTTT. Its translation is CASSFFPGVGELFF.

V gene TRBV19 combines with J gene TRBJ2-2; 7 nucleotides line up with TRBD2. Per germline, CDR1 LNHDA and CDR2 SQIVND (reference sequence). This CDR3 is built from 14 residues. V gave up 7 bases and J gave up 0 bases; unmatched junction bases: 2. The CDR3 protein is CASKAGANTGELFF. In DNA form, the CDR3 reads TGTGCCAGTAAGGCGGGAGCGAACACCGGGGAGCTGTTTTTT. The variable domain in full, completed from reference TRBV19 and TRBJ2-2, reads DGGITQSPKYLFRKEGQNVTLSCEQNLNHDAMYWYRQDPGQGLRLIYYSQIVNDFQKGDIAEGYSVSREKKESFPLTVTSAQKNPTAFYLCASKAGANTGELFFGEGSRLTVL.

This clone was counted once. CDR3 loop: CASSQSGTGSYEQYF. For the CDR3, the DNA is TGCGCCAGCAGCCAATCCGGGACAGGGTCCTACGAGCAGTACTTC. The chain couples TRBV4-3 to TRBJ2-7, with 9 bases matching TRBD1. Per the germline V gene, CDR1 is LGHNA and CDR2 is YSLEER. The CDR3 runs to 15 residues. V shed 2 bases and J 1 base; nucleotides not matched to a gene: 3.

CDR3 in DNA: TGTGCCAGCAGTGAGGCTGAGAATTCACCCCTCCACTTT. It yields the protein CASSEAENSPLHF. The V gene is TRBV6-5, the J gene TRBJ1-6; unclear D gene. The germline V and J ends were trimmed by 5 bases and 7 bases, with 9 bases remaining between them. The CDR3 sequence is 13 residues long. Germline values: CDR1 MNHEY, CDR2 SVGAGI.

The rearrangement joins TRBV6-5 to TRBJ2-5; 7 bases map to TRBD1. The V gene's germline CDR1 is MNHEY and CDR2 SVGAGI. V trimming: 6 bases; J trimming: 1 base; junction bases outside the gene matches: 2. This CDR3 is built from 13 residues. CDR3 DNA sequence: TGTGCCAGCAGGAGGACAGGCCAAGAGACCCAGTACTTC. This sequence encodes CASRRTGQETQYF.

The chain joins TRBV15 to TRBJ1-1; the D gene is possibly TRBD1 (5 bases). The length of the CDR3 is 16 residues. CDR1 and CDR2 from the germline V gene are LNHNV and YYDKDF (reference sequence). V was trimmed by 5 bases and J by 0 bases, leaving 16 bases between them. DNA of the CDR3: TGTGCCACCAGCCCGGGGGGTGAAGGGATGAACACTGAAGCTTTCTTT. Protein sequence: CATSPGGEGMNTEAFF.

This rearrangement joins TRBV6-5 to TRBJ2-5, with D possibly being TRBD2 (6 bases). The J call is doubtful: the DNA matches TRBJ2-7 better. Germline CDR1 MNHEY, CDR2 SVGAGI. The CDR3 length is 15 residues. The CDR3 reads CASSYSSQGLYEQYF. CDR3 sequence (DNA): TGTGCCAGCAGTTACTCGAGTCAGGGACTCTACGAGCAGTACTTC.

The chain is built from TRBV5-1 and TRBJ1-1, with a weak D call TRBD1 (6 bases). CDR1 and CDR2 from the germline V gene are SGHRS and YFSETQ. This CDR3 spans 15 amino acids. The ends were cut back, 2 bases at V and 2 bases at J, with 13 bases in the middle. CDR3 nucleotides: TGCGCCAGCAGCTTTGCTGGACAGCGAAACACTGAAGCTTTCTTT. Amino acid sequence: CASSFAGQRNTEAFF.

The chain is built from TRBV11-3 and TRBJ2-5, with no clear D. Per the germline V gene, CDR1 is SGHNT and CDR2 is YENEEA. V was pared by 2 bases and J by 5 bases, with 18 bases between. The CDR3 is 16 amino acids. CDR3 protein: CASSLFALRKEETQYF. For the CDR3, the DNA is TGTGCCAGCAGCTTATTCGCCCTTCGAAAGGAGGAGACCCAGTACTTC.

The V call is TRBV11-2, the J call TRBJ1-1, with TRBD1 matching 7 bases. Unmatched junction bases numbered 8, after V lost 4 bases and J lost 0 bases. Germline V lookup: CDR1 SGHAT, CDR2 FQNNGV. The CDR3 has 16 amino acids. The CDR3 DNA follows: TGTGCCAGCAGCTCAGGACAGGTTGTGATGAACACTGAAGCTTTCTTT. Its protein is CASSSGQVVMNTEAFF.

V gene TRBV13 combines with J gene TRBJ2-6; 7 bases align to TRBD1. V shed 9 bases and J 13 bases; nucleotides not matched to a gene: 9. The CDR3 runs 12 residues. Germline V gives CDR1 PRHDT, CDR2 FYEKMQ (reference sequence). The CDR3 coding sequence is TGTGCCAGTACACGGACAGGCCTTGTCCTGACTTTC. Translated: CASTRTGLVLTF.

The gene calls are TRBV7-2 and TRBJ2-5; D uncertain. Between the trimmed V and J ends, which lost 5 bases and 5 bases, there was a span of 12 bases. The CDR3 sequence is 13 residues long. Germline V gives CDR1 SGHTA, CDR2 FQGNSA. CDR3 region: CASSRNYGETQYF. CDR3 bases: TGTGCCAGCAGCCGAAACTACGGCGAGACCCAGTACTTC.

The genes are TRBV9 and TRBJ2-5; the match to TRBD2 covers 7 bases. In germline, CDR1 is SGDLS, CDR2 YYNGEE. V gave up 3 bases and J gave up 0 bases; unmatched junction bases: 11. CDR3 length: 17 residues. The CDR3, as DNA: TGTGCCAGCAGCGCCGCCTGGGGCGGGGGAAACCAAGAGACCCAGTACTTC. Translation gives CASSAAWGGGNQETQYF.

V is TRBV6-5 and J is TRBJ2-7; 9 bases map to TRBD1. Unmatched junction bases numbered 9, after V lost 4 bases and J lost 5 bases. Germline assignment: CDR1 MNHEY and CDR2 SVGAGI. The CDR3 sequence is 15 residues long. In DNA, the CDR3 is TGTGCCAGCAGTTCCGACAGGGGGACGGTCAACGAGCAGTACTTC. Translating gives CASSSDRGTVNEQYF.

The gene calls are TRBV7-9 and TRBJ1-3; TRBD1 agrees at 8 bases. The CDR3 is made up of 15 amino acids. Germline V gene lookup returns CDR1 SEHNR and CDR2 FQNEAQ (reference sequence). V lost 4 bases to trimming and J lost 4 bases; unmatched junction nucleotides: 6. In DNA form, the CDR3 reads TGTGCCAGCAGCTCGCAGGGGGCGCGAGGAAACACCATATATTTT. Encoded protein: CASSSQGARGNTIYF.

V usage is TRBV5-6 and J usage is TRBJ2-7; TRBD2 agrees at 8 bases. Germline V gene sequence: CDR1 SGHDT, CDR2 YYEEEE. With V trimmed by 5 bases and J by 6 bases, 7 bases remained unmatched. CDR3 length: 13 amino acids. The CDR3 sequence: CASRRRLAPEQYF. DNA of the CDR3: TGTGCCAGCAGACGGAGACTAGCGCCCGAGCAGTACTTC.